This passage covers 21 T cell receptor beta chains from one sample sequenced in a study of response to subunit inactivated influenza vaccine (dated by TCRdb to 2017 to 2018). Library construction relied on RT-PCR. The sample was run on an Illumina HiSeq 2500. TCRdb trimmed the raw reads at Q25, called clones with MiXCR and kept productive beta chains. When rows share a CDR3 protein, they turn into one entry using the most common DNA and genes. The sample table lists some 500,000 distinct CDR3 sequences, 25% of them with a count of one. The ten largest clones take up 1.5% to 2% of the sample. The starting material was CD4+ T cells sorted from PBMCs, obtained roughly 5 days after vaccination. Every receptor here comes from a man aged 50 to 59 who received an inactivated influenza vaccine. Donor details come from another sample of the same person, matched by shared clones.

This clonotype was detected ten times or more. The V gene is TRBV24-1, the J gene TRBJ2-3, with 11 nucleotides matching TRBD1. Germline V gives CDR1 KGHDR, CDR2 SFDVKD. The ends lost 3 bases at V and 2 bases at J; junction bases unmatched: 3. The CDR3 sequence is 16 residues long. The CDR3 bases are TGTGCCACCAGTGATCCGGGACAGGGGGTCACAGATACGCAGTATTTT. Its translation: CATSDPGQGVTDTQYF.

This clonotype was recorded many times. The rearrangement joins TRBV20-1 to TRBJ2-7; D is perhaps TRBD1 (7 bases). CDR3 length: 14 amino acids. V lost 1 base and J 5 bases, leaving 15 bases between the germline ends. Germline V gene data show CDR1 as DFQATT and CDR2 as SNEGSKA (reference sequence). In DNA, the CDR3 is TGCAGTGCTAGAGCGATGGGCAGGGGGGACGAGCAGTACTTC. Amino acid sequence: CSARAMGRGDEQYF.

This clonotype was counted between two and nine times. The chain couples TRBV12-3 or TRBV12-4 to TRBJ2-2; 11 nucleotides match TRBD2. Unmatched junction bases numbered 8, after V lost 5 bases and J lost 6 bases. CDR3 size: 16 residues. The CDR3 sequence is CASSPHSGGAAGELFF. CDR3 coding DNA: TGTGCCAGCAGTCCACATAGCGGGGGGGCGGCCGGGGAGCTGTTTTTT.

J is TRBJ1-6 and V is TRBV4-3; possible D gene TRBD1, 6 bases. CDR3 length: 13 residues. Germline CDR1 is LGHNA and CDR2 is YSLEER. V was pared by 4 bases and J by 6 bases, with 7 bases between. The CDR3 is CASSPDSNSPLHF. The CDR3 region has the DNA TGCGCCAGCAGCCCGGACAGTAATTCACCCCTCCACTTT.

This clonotype was seen a handful of times. The chain recombines TRBV5-1 with TRBJ2-1; 10 bases fit TRBD1. CDR1 is SGHRS and CDR2 is YFSETQ in the germline V gene. J was trimmed by 5 bases and V by 4 bases; bases with no gene match: 12. CDR3 length: 17 residues. The CDR3: CASSTRSGTGAHNEQFF. The CDR3, as DNA: TGCGCCAGCAGCACCCGCTCCGGGACAGGGGCCCACAATGAGCAGTTCTTC.

This clonotype was observed a few times. The chain uses TRBV5-1 and TRBJ2-1; 10 nucleotides agree with TRBD2. J was trimmed by 4 bases and V by 4 bases; bases with no gene match: 5. The V gene's germline CDR1 is SGHRS and CDR2 YFSETQ. The CDR3 spans 15 residues. DNA for the CDR3: TGCGCCAGCAGCCCAGGGACTAGCGAGTACAATGAGCAGTTCTTC. Protein sequence: CASSPGTSEYNEQFF. The whole variable domain, remainder taken from reference TRBV5-1 and TRBJ2-1, is KAGVTQTPRYLIKTRGQQVTLSCSPISGHRSVSWYQQTPGQGLQFLFEYFSETQRNKGNFPGRFSGRQFSNSRSEMNVSTLELGDSALYLCASSPGTSEYNEQFFGPGTRLTVL.

The chain uses TRBV4-1 and TRBJ1-2; TRBD1 agrees at 8 bases. The CDR3 spans 15 residues. V lost 1 base, J lost 6 bases, and 7 bases stayed unmatched. CDR1 and CDR2 from the germline V gene are MGHRA and YSYEKL. CDR3 DNA sequence: TGCGCCAGCAGCCAAGGCGGTCGGACAGGGAATGGCTACACCTTC. Protein: CASSQGGRTGNGYTF.

There are a few counts of this clonotype. V and J are TRBV7-8 and TRBJ2-7, with 9 bases matching TRBD1. The CDR3 is 15 amino acids. With V trimmed by 4 bases and J by 4 bases, 8 bases remained unmatched. CDR1 is SGHVS, CDR2 FQNEAQ, per germline. The CDR3 DNA is TGTGCCAGCAGCTCAGAAGCCGGGACAGGGTACGAGCAGTACTTC. It codes for CASSSEAGTGYEQYF.

This clonotype has ten or more counts. The V call is TRBV5-4, the J call TRBJ2-3; D ambiguous. Per germline, CDR1 SGHNT and CDR2 YYREEE (reference sequence). The CDR3 contains 13 residues. The ends were cut back, 3 bases at V and 5 bases at J, with 10 bases in the middle. The CDR3 reads CASSSPAQDTQYF. The CDR3 DNA is TGTGCCAGCAGCTCGCCCGCACAAGATACGCAGTATTTT.

The chain recombines TRBV20-1 with TRBJ2-7; 8 bases agree with TRBD2. The germline V gene encodes CDR1 DFQATT and CDR2 SNEGSKA (reference sequence). The CDR3 sequence is 17 residues long. Trimming took 1 base from V and 0 from J; bases not matched to a gene: 11. CDR3 coding DNA: TGCAGTGCTAGAGTCTGGGATAGCGGGACCAACTCCTACGAGCAGTACTTC. It translates to CSARVWDSGTNSYEQYF.

The V call is TRBV2, the J call TRBJ2-7, with 9 nucleotides matching TRBD1. V lost 2 bases, J lost 9 bases, and 8 bases stayed unmatched. Germline V gene sequence: CDR1 SNHLY, CDR2 FYNNEI. There are 14 residues in the CDR3. The CDR3 DNA is TGTGCCAGCAGTGAAATGGACAGGGGTTTGGGGCAGTACTTC. Protein product: CASSEMDRGLGQYF. Complete variable domain (other parts from reference TRBV2 and TRBJ2-7): EPEVTQTPSHQVTQMGQEVILRCVPISNHLYFYWYRQILGQKVEFLVSFYNNEISEKSEIFDDQFSVERPDGSNFTLKIRSTKLEDSAMYFCASSEMDRGLGQYFGPGTRLTVT.

This clonotype was counted a few times. The chain uses TRBV20-1 and TRBJ2-2; D could derive from TRBD1 or TRBD2 (6 bases each). Germline CDR1 and CDR2: DFQATT and SNEGSKA (reference sequence). V was pared by 6 bases and J by 4 bases, with 15 bases between. The CDR3 covers 14 residues. The DNA for the CDR3 is TGCAGTGCCGCGGGACAAACTATCACCGGGGAGCTGTTTTTT. Translating gives CSAAGQTITGELFF.

This clonotype was counted a few times. This chain links TRBV28 with TRBJ1-1; D not resolved. The CDR3 contains 13 residues. Trimming cost V 7 bases and J 0 bases, with 9 bases left between them. CDR1 MDHEN and CDR2 SYDVKM come from the germline V gene. CDR3 protein: CASKPAMNTEAFF. The DNA of the CDR3 is TGTGCCAGCAAACCTGCGATGAACACTGAAGCTTTCTTT.

This chain links TRBV4-2 with TRBJ2-7, with 8 nucleotides matching TRBD2. V was pared by 4 bases and J by 3 bases, with 17 bases of the junction left unmatched. CDR1 and CDR2 (germline): LGHNA, YNFKEQ. This CDR3 is 18 amino acids long. CDR3 loop: CASSPSVPGGPIGYEQYF. CDR3 bases: TGTGCCAGCAGCCCGTCCGTACCGGGAGGGCCCATTGGCTACGAGCAGTACTTC.

This clonotype was seen at least ten times. This chain uses TRBV20-1 with TRBJ2-1; 14 positions match TRBD2. J was trimmed by 6 bases and V by 3 bases; bases with no gene match: 7. From germline, CDR1 is DFQATT and CDR2 SNEGSKA (reference sequence). This CDR3 is 16 amino acids long. Here the CDR3 reads CSASPTSGRVGNEQFF. As DNA, the CDR3 is TGCAGTGCTAGCCCGACTAGCGGGAGGGTAGGCAATGAGCAGTTCTTC.

The chain joins TRBV20-1 to TRBJ1-1, with 7 nucleotides matching TRBD1. After removal of 0 bases from V and 4 bases from J, the junction contained 8 bases not matched to a gene. Looked up from germline, CDR1 is DFQATT and CDR2 is SNEGSKA (reference sequence). The CDR3 loop spans 15 amino acids. The CDR3 sequence: CSAREQQGSGTEAFF. CDR3 DNA: TGCAGTGCTAGAGAGCAACAGGGGTCCGGCACTGAAGCTTTCTTT.

The V and J genes are TRBV10-3 and TRBJ1-2; no clear D. CDR3 size: 13 residues. Germline CDR1 ENHRY, CDR2 SYGVKD. Trimming took 2 bases from V and 0 from J, leaving 4 bases between them. The CDR3 spells CAISEDPNYGYTF. The DNA for the CDR3 is TGTGCCATCAGTGAGGACCCTAACTATGGCTACACCTTC.

The chain is built from TRBV4-3 and TRBJ2-1, with TRBD2 as a possible D gene (6 bases). The CDR3 extends over 15 amino acids. The V and J ends lost 0 bases and 3 bases respectively, with 9 bases between them. Germline loops: CDR1 LGHNA, CDR2 YSLEER. CDR3 DNA: TGCGCCAGCAGCCAAGAGGCGGGACTCTACAATGAGCAGTTCTTC. Translation: CASSQEAGLYNEQFF.

The V and J genes are TRBV30 and TRBJ2-6; D is unclear. The CDR3 spans 18 residues. Between the trimmed V and J ends, which lost 0 bases and 4 bases, there was a span of 19 bases. Germline CDR1 is GTSNPN and CDR2 is SVGIG (reference sequence). The CDR3 DNA sequence: TGTGCCTGGAGTGTATATCCGCGCTTCAGTCCCGGGGCCAACGTCCTGACTTTC. Protein sequence: CAWSVYPRFSPGANVLTF.

The V and J genes are TRBV2 and TRBJ2-5, with D possibly TRBD2 on 6 matching bases. Trimming cost V 0 bases and J 4 bases, with 12 bases left between them. The CDR3 sequence is 15 residues long. Germline V lookup: CDR1 SNHLY, CDR2 FYNNEI. This CDR3 is CASSEAGLGGETQYF. DNA for the CDR3: TGTGCCAGCAGTGAAGCGGGGTTGGGGGGAGAGACCCAGTACTTC.

This clonotype turned up a few times. CDR3 sequence reads: CASTKEGTNQPQHF. The DNA of the CDR3 is TGTGCCAGCACTAAAGAGGGTACCAATCAGCCCCAGCATTTT. The rearrangement uses TRBV6-1 and TRBJ1-5; D uncertain. The germline V and J ends were trimmed by 7 bases and 3 bases, with 13 bases remaining between them. The CDR3 loop spans 14 amino acids. In germline, CDR1 is MNHNS, CDR2 SASEGT.